The 2 T cell receptor beta chains below come from one sample, sequenced in a study of T cells after yellow fever vaccination. TCRdb reanalysed the 5' RACE reads using MiXCR and keeps one entry per CDR3 protein. Found here are 300,000 to 350,000 distinct CDR3 sequences, approximately 4.2% of them singletons; the top ten hold around 24%. Material: PBMCs, obtained 5 days after the yellow fever booster vaccination. The receptors here all came from a man younger than 35 who received the YFV17D yellow fever vaccine.

This chain connects TRBV20-1 to TRBJ2-3, with unresolved D. V was clipped by 6 bases and J by 1 base, with 11 bases between them. CDR1 DFQATT and CDR2 SNEGSKA come from the germline V gene (reference sequence). The CDR3 is made up of 13 amino acids. The CDR3 bases are TGCAGTGCCAGACCTACAGGCACAGATACGCAGTATTTT. This encodes CSARPTGTDTQYF.

The chain carries TRBV18 and TRBJ1-1, with unresolved D. Germline V gives CDR1 KGHSH, CDR2 LQKENI. The ends were cut back, 6 bases at V and 1 base at J, with 12 bases in the middle. This CDR3 has 14 amino acids. CDR3 nucleotide sequence: TGTGCCAGCTCGCAAGGAGCAGAGAACACTGAAGCTTTCTTT. Translated, it gives CASSQGAENTEAFF.